This T cell receptor beta chain came from a study of T cell responses to AZD1222 COVID-19 vaccine. The CDR3 loop spans 13 amino acids. Germline CDR1 and CDR2: MNHEY and SMNVEV (reference sequence). V shed 2 bases and J shed 2 bases, with 6 bases lying between them. TCRdb's table, derived via immunoSEQ multiplex PCR, lists solely in-frame clones and lacks some. The sample records about 190,000 clones, 85% to 90% being singletons. Sample: peripheral blood, taken on day 0 of AZD1222 vaccination. The sequence came from an adult in good health. The rearrangement links TRBV27 to TRBJ1-2; D is unclear. CDR3 coding DNA: TGTGCCAGCAGTTTACAAAGGAACTATGGCTACACCTTC. Translated: CASSLQRNYGYTF.